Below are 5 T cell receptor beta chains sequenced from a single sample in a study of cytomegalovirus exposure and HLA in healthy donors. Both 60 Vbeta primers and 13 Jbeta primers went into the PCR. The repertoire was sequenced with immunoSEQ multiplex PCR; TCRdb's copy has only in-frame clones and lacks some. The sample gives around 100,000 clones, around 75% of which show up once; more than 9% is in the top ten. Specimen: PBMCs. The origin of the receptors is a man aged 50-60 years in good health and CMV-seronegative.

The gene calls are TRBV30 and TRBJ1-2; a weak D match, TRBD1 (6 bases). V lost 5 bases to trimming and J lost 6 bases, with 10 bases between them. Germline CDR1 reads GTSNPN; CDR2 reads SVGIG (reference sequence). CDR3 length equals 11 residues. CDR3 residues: CAWWGGHGYTF. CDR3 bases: TGTGCCTGGTGGGGGGGGCATGGCTACACCTTC.

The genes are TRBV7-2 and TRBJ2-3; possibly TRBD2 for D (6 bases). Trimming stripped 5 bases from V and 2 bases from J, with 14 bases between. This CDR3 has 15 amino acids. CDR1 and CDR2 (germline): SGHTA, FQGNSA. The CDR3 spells CASSEDYLSTDTQYF. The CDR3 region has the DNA TGTGCCAGCAGCGAGGACTACCTTTCCACAGATACGCAGTATTTT.

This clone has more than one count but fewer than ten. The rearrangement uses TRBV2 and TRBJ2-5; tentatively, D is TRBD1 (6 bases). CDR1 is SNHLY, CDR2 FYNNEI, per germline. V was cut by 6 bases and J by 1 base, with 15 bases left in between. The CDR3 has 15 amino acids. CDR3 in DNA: TGTGCCAGCAGGCCCCGGGACAACCCCCAAGAGACCCAGTACTTC. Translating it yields CASRPRDNPQETQYF.

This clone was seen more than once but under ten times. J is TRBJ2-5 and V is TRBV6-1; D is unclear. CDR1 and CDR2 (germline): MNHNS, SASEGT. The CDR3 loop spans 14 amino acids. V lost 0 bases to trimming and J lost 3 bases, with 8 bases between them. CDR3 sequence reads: CASSEATSKETQYF. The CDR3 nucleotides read TGTGCCAGCAGTGAAGCGACATCGAAAGAGACCCAGTACTTC.

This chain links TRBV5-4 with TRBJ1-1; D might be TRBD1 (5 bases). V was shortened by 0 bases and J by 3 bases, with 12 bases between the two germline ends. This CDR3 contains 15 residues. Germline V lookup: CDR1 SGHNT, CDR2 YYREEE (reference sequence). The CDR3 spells CASSLEGVGDTEAFF. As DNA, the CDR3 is TGTGCCAGCAGCTTGGAAGGGGTTGGGGACACTGAAGCTTTCTTT. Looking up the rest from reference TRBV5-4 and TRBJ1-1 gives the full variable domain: ETGVTQSPTHLIKTRGQQVTLRCSSQSGHNTVSWYQQALGQGPQFIFQYYREEENGRGNFPPRFSGLQFPNYSSELNVNALELDDSALYLCASSLEGVGDTEAFFGQGTRLTVV.